Listed here are 20 T cell receptor beta chains from one sample, sequenced in a study of technical replicates of blood from a handful of donors (TCRdb year 2017). Receptors were amplified or captured by the immunoSEQ multiplex PCR assay. TCRdb provides this immuneACCESS table in a form limited to in-frame rearrangements. Some clones are lacking; in checked studies, under half of them reflect an unresolved V gene, and why the rest are absent is not known. This sample is represented by under 90,000 clones; roughly 96% of them were singletons. The ten largest account for more than 0.15% of the sample. Sequencing used T cells isolated from PBMCs. These receptors were collected from a human donor in good health.

The V and J genes are TRBV11-2 and TRBJ2-2; 15 bases map to TRBD2. Germline loops: CDR1 SGHAT, CDR2 FQNNGV. The CDR3 has 17 residues. V was pared by 5 bases and J by 4 bases, with 5 bases of the junction left unmatched. CDR3 DNA: TGTGCCAGCAGCCCACGGACTAGCGGGAGGGTCACCGGGGAGCTGTTTTTT. Its protein product is CASSPRTSGRVTGELFF.

Only one count was recorded for this clone. This chain connects TRBV7-9 to TRBJ2-1; tentatively, D is TRBD2 (5 bases). The germline CDR1 and CDR2 sequences are SEHNR and FQNEAQ (reference sequence). The CDR3 is made up of 15 amino acids. V lost 3 bases, J lost 4 bases, and 13 bases lay in between. Written as DNA, the CDR3 is TGTGCCAGCAGCTTCGAGGGAGCGTATTACAATGAGCAGTTCTTC. Its protein is CASSFEGAYYNEQFF.

V and J are TRBV5-1 and TRBJ2-2, with D hard to call. Trimming took 6 bases from V and 1 from J, leaving 7 bases between them. Germline lookup yields CDR1 SGHRS and CDR2 YFSETQ. The CDR3 sequence is 13 residues long. The CDR3 sequence: CASTQENTGELFF. DNA of the CDR3: TGCGCCAGCACCCAGGAGAACACCGGGGAGCTGTTTTTT. Together with reference TRBV5-1 and TRBJ2-2, the CDR3 gives the full variable domain: KAGVTQTPRYLIKTRGQQVTLSCSPISGHRSVSWYQQTPGQGLQFLFEYFSETQRNKGNFPGRFSGRQFSNSRSEMNVSTLELGDSALYLCASTQENTGELFFGEGSRLTVL.

V is TRBV19 and J is TRBJ1-1; D is unclear. V was trimmed by 7 bases and J by 0 bases, leaving 12 bases between them. The CDR3 extends over 14 amino acids. CDR1 is LNHDA, CDR2 SQIVND, per germline (reference sequence). The CDR3 sequence is CASTPVQMNTEAFF. CDR3 DNA sequence: TGTGCCAGTACGCCTGTCCAGATGAACACTGAAGCTTTCTTT. The entire variable domain, with the rest obtained from reference TRBV19 and TRBJ1-1, is as follows: DGGITQSPKYLFRKEGQNVTLSCEQNLNHDAMYWYRQDPGQGLRLIYYSQIVNDFQKGDIAEGYSVSREKKESFPLTVTSAQKNPTAFYLCASTPVQMNTEAFFGQGTRLTVV.

For the CDR3, the DNA is TGTGCCAGCAGTACCCAAGGTGGGGGGGCGAGCGAGCAGTACTTC. Amino acid sequence: CASSTQGGGASEQYF. The chain carries TRBV6-5 and TRBJ2-7, with D maybe TRBD2 (7 bases). Germline V gives CDR1 MNHEY, CDR2 SVGAGI. CDR3 length equals 15 residues. Trimming removed 5 bases at V and 6 bases at J, with 20 bases between.

The chain is built from TRBV5-1 and TRBJ1-1; weak D call: TRBD1 (5 bases). The germline gives CDR1 SGHRS, CDR2 YFSETQ. Trimming removed 4 bases from V and 1 base from J, with 11 bases in between. CDR3 size: 14 residues. Here the CDR3 reads CASSRTGENTEAFF. For the CDR3, the DNA is TGCGCCAGCAGCCGTACAGGTGAGAACACTGAAGCTTTCTTT. The whole variable domain, remainder taken from reference TRBV5-1 and TRBJ1-1, is KAGVTQTPRYLIKTRGQQVTLSCSPISGHRSVSWYQQTPGQGLQFLFEYFSETQRNKGNFPGRFSGRQFSNSRSEMNVSTLELGDSALYLCASSRTGENTEAFFGQGTRLTVV.

The CDR3 is CASSWTGVNEQFF. The CDR3 nucleotides are TGTGCCAGCAGTTGGACAGGGGTCAATGAGCAGTTCTTC. This chain joins TRBV6-1 and TRBJ2-1, with 9 bases fitting TRBD1. Trimming cost V 5 bases and J 6 bases; bases outside gene matches: 2. CDR1 and CDR2 from the germline V gene are MNHNS and SASEGT. This CDR3 has 13 residues.

V gene TRBV4-1 combines with J gene TRBJ1-2, with 10 bases lining up with TRBD1. Germline-derived CDR1 and CDR2 are MGHRA and YSYEKL. Unmatched junction bases numbered 7, after V lost 0 bases and J lost 3 bases. This CDR3 has 17 amino acids. The CDR3 loop reads CASSQDLGQGIYYGYTF. In nucleotides, the CDR3 is TGCGCCAGCAGCCAAGACCTGGGACAGGGGATTTACTATGGCTACACCTTC.

This chain links TRBV5-4 with TRBJ2-7, with 7 bases matching TRBD1. Looked up from germline, CDR1 is SGHNT and CDR2 is YYREEE (reference sequence). This CDR3 has 14 amino acids. The V and J ends lost 3 bases and 5 bases, in that order; junction bases with no gene match: 8. The CDR3, as DNA: TGTGCCAGCAGCTCAGAAAAGGGGGCCCACGAGCAGTACTTC. It encodes CASSSEKGAHEQYF.

V gene TRBV11-2 combines with J gene TRBJ1-2; possibly TRBD1 for D (6 bases). V dropped 0 bases and J dropped 8 bases, with 25 bases sitting between them. The germline gives CDR1 SGHAT, CDR2 FQNNGV. The CDR3 contains 18 residues. DNA for the CDR3: TGTGCCAGCAGCTTAGATGGTCCGGGGGGGGCGCCAACTGGCGGCTACACCTTC. It translates to CASSLDGPGGAPTGGYTF.

The V and J genes are TRBV6-1 and TRBJ1-5, with 8 positions matching TRBD1. Germline V CDR1 and CDR2: MNHNS, SASEGT. The CDR3 extends over 14 amino acids. J gave up 6 bases and V 7 bases, and 8 bases lay outside the gene matches. CDR3: CASTAGGAGQPQHF. CDR3 sequence (DNA): TGTGCCAGCACCGCAGGGGGCGCGGGTCAGCCCCAGCATTTT.

The rearrangement joins TRBV11-2 to TRBJ2-7; possibly TRBD1 for D (5 bases). The CDR3 extends over 14 amino acids. The ends were cut back, 4 bases at V and 4 bases at J, with 14 bases in the middle. Germline V CDR1 and CDR2: SGHAT, FQNNGV. DNA for the CDR3: TGTGCCAGCAGCTCGACAGCTCCGTCTTACGAGCAGTACTTC. Amino acid sequence: CASSSTAPSYEQYF.

V gene TRBV4-1 combines with J gene TRBJ1-6; D call uncertain. The ends were cut back, 1 base at V and 8 bases at J, with 18 bases in the middle. CDR1 is MGHRA, CDR2 YSYEKL, per germline. CDR3 length: 17 amino acids. The CDR3 spells CASSQAAETSLYSPLHF. The CDR3 region has the DNA TGCGCCAGCAGCCAAGCTGCCGAGACATCGCTCTATTCACCCCTCCACTTT.

The chain links TRBV4-2 to TRBJ1-1; 8 bases are shared with TRBD1. CDR3 length: 15 amino acids. Trimming took 0 bases from V and 6 from J; bases not matched to a gene: 6. The germline CDR1 and CDR2 sequences are LGHNA and YNFKEQ. CDR3 protein: CASSQDIRQGPEAFF. Written as DNA, the CDR3 is TGTGCCAGCAGCCAAGATATTCGACAGGGGCCTGAAGCTTTCTTT.

This chain links TRBV2 with TRBJ2-7; 8 bases map to TRBD1. Per germline, CDR1 SNHLY and CDR2 FYNNEI. V gave up 3 bases and J gave up 5 bases; unmatched junction bases: 6. The length of the CDR3 is 14 residues. CDR3 amino acids: CASSDRTGRNEQYF. The CDR3 DNA is TGTGCCAGCAGTGACAGGACAGGGAGAAACGAGCAGTACTTC. The full variable domain, with the rest looked up from reference TRBV2 and TRBJ2-7, is EPEVTQTPSHQVTQMGQEVILRCVPISNHLYFYWYRQILGQKVEFLVSFYNNEISEKSEIFDDQFSVERPDGSNFTLKIRSTKLEDSAMYFCASSDRTGRNEQYFGPGTRLTVT.

This clone appeared once. A junction end diverges from the germline sequence, so it may reflect a read error. The chain uses TRBV30 and TRBJ1-5; D uncertain. There are 13 residues in the CDR3. Per the germline V gene, CDR1 is GTSNPN and CDR2 is SVGIG (reference sequence). The DNA of the CDR3 is TGTGCCCGGAGTGTACGGAGCAATCAGCCCCAGCATTTT. Encoded protein: CARSVRSNQPQHF.

The rearrangement uses TRBV6-6 and TRBJ2-5; TRBD2 matches 8 bases. CDR1 is MNHNY, CDR2 SVGAGI, per germline (reference sequence). With 5 bases clipped from V and 5 bases from J, the junction kept 7 bases outside the gene matches. This CDR3 has 14 amino acids. This CDR3 is CASSNSGSWETQYF. The CDR3 DNA follows: TGTGCCAGCAGTAACAGCGGGAGTTGGGAGACCCAGTACTTC.

The chain employs TRBV23-1 and TRBJ2-7; 7 nucleotides match TRBD2. TRBV23-1 is annotated as an ORF whose role is uncertain. The CDR3 runs 17 residues. V shed 2 bases and J 3 bases; nucleotides not matched to a gene: 13. This CDR3 reads CASSQIERDPEGYEQYF. The CDR3 DNA reads TGCGCCAGCAGTCAAATTGAGCGGGACCCAGAGGGCTACGAGCAGTACTTC.

This chain connects TRBV5-6 to TRBJ1-2; D is possibly TRBD1 (6 bases). V dropped 4 bases and J dropped 8 bases, with 18 bases sitting between them. Germline loops: CDR1 SGHDT, CDR2 YYEEEE. This CDR3 has 14 amino acids. The CDR3 region is CASSRRGGGGGYTF. As DNA, the CDR3 is TGTGCCAGCAGCCGCCGAGGGGGGGGAGGAGGCTACACCTTC.

V usage is TRBV11-2 and J usage is TRBJ2-3; possible D gene TRBD2, 6 bases. CDR3 size: 17 residues. V lost 2 bases, J lost 6 bases, and 21 bases lay in between. CDR1 and CDR2 (germline): SGHAT, FQNNGV. This CDR3 is CASSLNSLARLWDTQYF. CDR3 bases: TGTGCCAGCAGCTTAAATTCGCTAGCGAGGTTATGGGATACGCAGTATTTT. Using reference TRBV11-2 and TRBJ2-3 for the parts outside the CDR3, the full variable domain is EAGVAQSPRYKIIEKRQSVAFWCNPISGHATLYWYQQILGQGPKLLIQFQNNGVVDDSQLPKDRFSAERLKGVDSTLKIQPAKLEDSAVYLCASSLNSLARLWDTQYFGPGTRLTVL.